This T cell receptor (beta chain) came from a study of early T cells in non-severe SARS-CoV-2 infection. Study overall: Bulk RNA isolated from unsorted whole blood underwent sequencing; chains were not paired.

TCRdb recomputed calls from the 5' RACE reads with MiXCR, one row per CDR3 protein. The sample includes some 100,000 distinct CDR3 sequences, roughly 14% seen only once; the top ten take around 0.5%. The length of the CDR3 is 17 residues. CDR1 is LGHNA and CDR2 is YNFKEQ in the germline V gene. V lost 2 bases to trimming and J lost 1 base, with 15 bases between them. This clonotype appeared a few times. The material sequenced was whole blood. This clonotype originated in an adult who was a healthcare worker with PCR-confirmed SARS-CoV-2 infection or an uninfected control (not recorded which). The rearrangement uses TRBV4-2 and TRBJ1-3; D is possibly TRBD1 (6 bases). The CDR3 DNA follows: TGTGCCAGCAGCCAAAATTTGTGGAGGGGGTCTGGAAACACCATATATTTT. Translated: CASSQNLWRGSGNTIYF.